These 26 T cell receptor beta chains share one sample of origin, sequenced in a study of control samples from healthy donors and cancer patients (dated by TCRdb to about 2020). Library prep was done by the immunoSEQ multiplex PCR assay. Sourced from immuneACCESS, this table was stored by TCRdb with only in-frame sequences that have V and J called. A share of the clones is absent; for the studies checked, an unresolved V gene accounts for under half, and the remainder has no known explanation. The sample records more than 95,000 clones, 80% to 90% of which are singletons. The ten largest account for more than 8% of the sample. The sequencing input was blood. The receptors shown here come from a man in his forties or fifties in good health.

This clone has a single count. The V gene is TRBV9, the J gene TRBJ1-5, with a weak D call TRBD1 (5 bases). The CDR3 loop spans 11 amino acids. CDR1 SGDLS and CDR2 YYNGEE come from the germline V gene. V gave up 0 bases and J gave up 14 bases, with 9 bases separating them. The CDR3 region has the DNA TGTGCCAGCAGCGTAGGGGGACCGAAGCATTTT. It specifies CASSVGGPKHF.

V and J are TRBV18 and TRBJ2-3; D gene ambiguous. This CDR3 is built from 17 residues. V lost 3 bases to trimming and J lost 2 bases, with 18 bases between them. From germline, CDR1 is KGHSH and CDR2 LQKENI. For the CDR3, the DNA is TGTGCCAGCTCACCCCTGGGCCAACAACTAACCACAGATACGCAGTATTTT. This encodes CASSPLGQQLTTDTQYF. Full variable domain (missing parts from reference TRBV18 and TRBJ2-3): NAGVMQNPRHLVRRRGQEARLRCSPMKGHSHVYWYRQLPEEGLKFMVYLQKENIIDESGMPKERFSAEFPKEGPSILRIQQVVRGDSAAYFCASSPLGQQLTTDTQYFGPGTRLTVL.

The gene calls are TRBV30 and TRBJ1-5; D is perhaps TRBD1 (6 bases). Trimming pared 2 bases from V and 4 bases from J, leaving 15 bases between. There are 15 residues in the CDR3. Germline loops: CDR1 GTSNPN, CDR2 SVGIG (reference sequence). The CDR3 spells CAWSLRGGGNQPQHF. The CDR3 DNA follows: TGTGCCTGGAGTCTGAGAGGGGGAGGAAATCAGCCCCAGCATTTT.

The chain joins TRBV19 to TRBJ2-1; 9 bases agree with TRBD2. The CDR3 sequence is 13 residues long. Germline CDR1 is LNHDA and CDR2 is SQIVND (reference sequence). Trimming at V came to 4 bases and at J to 8 bases, leaving 3 bases not matched to a gene. CDR3 DNA sequence: TGTGCCAGTAGTAGCGGGGGGGCTCATGAGCAGTTCTTC. It yields the protein CASSSGGAHEQFF.

This clone was seen just once. The J gene is TRBJ2-7, the V gene TRBV9; TRBD2 aligns across 9 bases. Germline trimming cut 4 bases from V and 0 bases from J; bases unmatched to any gene: 8. From germline, CDR1 is SGDLS and CDR2 YYNGEE. The CDR3 consists of 16 residues. This CDR3 is CASSPGVTSGSYEQYF. DNA for the CDR3: TGTGCCAGCAGCCCAGGCGTGACTAGCGGCTCCTACGAGCAGTACTTC.

The gene calls are TRBV4-1 and TRBJ2-5; D gene ambiguous. The V end lost 5 bases, the J end lost 5 bases, and 12 bases lay between the germline ends. CDR3 length: 13 residues. Germline values: CDR1 MGHRA, CDR2 YSYEKL. The CDR3: CASSTYERETQYF. For the CDR3, the DNA is TGCGCCAGCAGCACCTACGAACGGGAGACCCAGTACTTC.

The genes are TRBV19 and TRBJ1-3; D unclear. The V end was cut by 3 bases, the J end by 1 base, with 7 bases between. Germline V gene sequence: CDR1 LNHDA, CDR2 SQIVND (reference sequence). The CDR3 is 14 amino acids. The CDR3 region is CASSMRSSGNTIYF. For the CDR3, the DNA is TGTGCCAGTAGTATGAGGTCATCTGGAAACACCATATATTTT. Full variable domain (remainder filled in from reference TRBV19 and TRBJ1-3): DGGITQSPKYLFRKEGQNVTLSCEQNLNHDAMYWYRQDPGQGLRLIYYSQIVNDFQKGDIAEGYSVSREKKESFPLTVTSAQKNPTAFYLCASSMRSSGNTIYFGEGSWLTVV.

V gene TRBV5-1 combines with J gene TRBJ2-2; 10 bases map to TRBD1. The germline CDR1 and CDR2 sequences are SGHRS and YFSETQ. Germline trimming cut 5 bases from V and 6 bases from J; bases unmatched to any gene: 7. The CDR3 length is 15 residues. The CDR3 reads CASSFRQGAAGELFF. CDR3 sequence (DNA): TGCGCCAGCAGTTTCCGACAGGGGGCGGCCGGGGAGCTGTTTTTT. Drawing the rest from reference TRBV5-1 and TRBJ2-2, the complete variable domain is KAGVTQTPRYLIKTRGQQVTLSCSPISGHRSVSWYQQTPGQGLQFLFEYFSETQRNKGNFPGRFSGRQFSNSRSEMNVSTLELGDSALYLCASSFRQGAAGELFFGEGSRLTVL.

The rearrangement links TRBV4-1 to TRBJ1-5, with no clear D. Trimming shortened V by 2 bases and J by 3 bases, and 11 bases separated the two germline ends. The germline CDR1 and CDR2 sequences are MGHRA and YSYEKL. The CDR3 is made up of 15 amino acids. This CDR3 reads CASSQHGQINQPQHF. The DNA of the CDR3 is TGCGCCAGCAGCCAACACGGGCAGATCAATCAGCCCCAGCATTTT.

The CDR3 protein is CATSDLGKNIGYTF. CDR3 coding DNA: TGTGCCACCAGTGATTTGGGGAAAAATATTGGCTACACCTTC. The chain combines TRBV24-1 with TRBJ1-2; no clear D. V shed 0 bases and J shed 7 bases, with 11 bases lying between them. The CDR3 runs 14 residues. The germline V gene has CDR1 KGHDR and CDR2 SFDVKD.

The chain uses TRBV21-1 and TRBJ1-1. TRBV21-1 represents a pseudogene. This CDR3 is built from 11 residues. CDR3 sequence reads: CASSAVAEAFF. As DNA, the CDR3 is TGTGCCAGCAGCGCCGTCGCTGAAGCTTTCTTT.

This clone was recorded only once. The CDR3 DNA reads TGTGCCAGCAGCCCGACAGGGGGAGGTCAAGAGACCCAGTACTTC. Protein: CASSPTGGGQETQYF. The genes are TRBV7-7 and TRBJ2-5, with TRBD1 identical over 9 bases. The length of the CDR3 is 15 residues. V was pared by 5 bases and J by 2 bases, with 6 bases of the junction left unmatched. CDR1 is SSHAT, CDR2 FNYEAQ, per germline (reference sequence).

This clone was recorded once. This chain connects TRBV19 to TRBJ2-5; TRBD1 agrees at 8 bases. V shed 4 bases, J shed 6 bases, and the junction held 10 bases outside the gene matches. The CDR3 loop spans 15 amino acids. Germline CDR1 LNHDA, CDR2 SQIVND (reference sequence). The CDR3 region is CASSTHLGQAQTQYF. The CDR3 nucleotides read TGTGCCAGTAGTACTCATCTGGGACAGGCCCAGACCCAGTACTTC.

The chain couples TRBV18 to TRBJ2-1; 8 bases map to TRBD2. The V gene end was trimmed by 6 bases and the J gene end by 5 bases; junction bases not matched to a gene: 3. This CDR3 is built from 13 residues. Germline CDR1 reads KGHSH; CDR2 reads LQKENI. CDR3 amino acids: CASSTGGDNEQFF. The CDR3 nucleotides read TGTGCCAGCTCCACCGGGGGGGACAATGAGCAGTTCTTC.

The chain links TRBV7-9 to TRBJ1-1; a possible D gene is TRBD1 (5 bases). With 5 bases removed from V and 1 base from J, the gap between germline ends came to 14 bases. CDR1 and CDR2 from the germline V gene are SEHNR and FQNEAQ (reference sequence). The CDR3 sequence is 15 residues long. Here the CDR3 reads CASSHRQTQNTEAFF. CDR3 nucleotide sequence: TGTGCCAGCAGCCACCGACAGACTCAGAACACTGAAGCTTTCTTT.

This chain's CDR3 is CASSVTAGAAYEQYF. CDR3 DNA sequence: TGTGCCAGCAGCGTCACCGCGGGAGCTGCCTACGAGCAGTACTTC. The chain is built from TRBV9 and TRBJ2-7; 7 bases line up with TRBD2. The CDR3 is 15 residues long. Germline CDR1 and CDR2: SGDLS and YYNGEE. Trimming took 2 bases from V and 2 from J; bases not matched to a gene: 7.

In regard to this clone: At one boundary the junction diverges from the germline segment, which might be a read error. CDR3 loop: CASSQGPQDFTATQYF. For the CDR3, the DNA is TGCGCCAGCAGCCAAGGCCCACAGGACTTCACAGCTACGCAGTATTTT. The chain links TRBV4-1 to TRBJ2-3, with D perhaps assigned TRBD1 or TRBD2 (5 bases each). This CDR3 spans 16 amino acids. The germline gives CDR1 MGHRA, CDR2 YSYEKL.

V gene TRBV7-3 combines with J gene TRBJ2-1; D is ambiguous. Trimming pared 4 bases from V and 10 bases from J, leaving 20 bases between. The CDR3 spans 15 residues. From germline, CDR1 is SGHTA and CDR2 FQGTGA. The chain's CDR3 is CASSSSPALPGEQFF. The DNA of the CDR3 is TGTGCCAGCAGCTCCAGTCCGGCTCTCCCCGGCGAGCAGTTCTTC.

This sequence joins TRBV20-1 and TRBJ1-6, with D unclear. Germline V CDR1 and CDR2: DFQATT, SNEGSKA (reference sequence). The germline V and J ends were trimmed by 2 bases and 13 bases, with 9 bases remaining between them. The CDR3 covers 11 residues. Written as DNA, the CDR3 is TGCAGTGCTAGACCATTAGGGCCCCTCCACTTT. Amino acids: CSARPLGPLHF.

The chain couples TRBV12-3 or TRBV12-4 to TRBJ1-3; D not resolved. V lost 8 bases and J 2 bases, leaving 7 bases between the germline ends. This CDR3 is 12 amino acids long. The CDR3 is CASGRTGNTIYF. DNA for the CDR3: TGTGCCAGCGGTAGGACTGGAAACACCATATATTTT.

The genes are TRBV21-1 and TRBJ1-5. TRBV21-1 is reported as a pseudogene. This CDR3 is built from 14 residues. The CDR3 coding sequence is TGTGCCGTACTGGGGGGGGCTGGCAATCAGCCCCAGCATTTT. The encoded protein is CAVLGGAGNQPQHF.

The chain joins TRBV19 to TRBJ2-3, with 13 bases lining up with TRBD2. The CDR3 contains 15 residues. Germline V gives CDR1 LNHDA, CDR2 SQIVND (reference sequence). After removal of 6 bases from V and 5 bases from J, the junction contained 5 bases not matched to a gene. This chain's CDR3 is CASRPRTSGGDTQYF. For the CDR3, the DNA is TGTGCCAGTAGACCACGGACTAGCGGGGGAGATACGCAGTATTTT.

V gene TRBV7-3 combines with J gene TRBJ1-2; TRBD1 might be the D (5 bases). Per germline, CDR1 SGHTA and CDR2 FQGTGA. Trimming cost V 0 bases and J 7 bases, with 12 bases left between them. This CDR3 region has 14 residues. CDR3 sequence (DNA): TGTGCCAGCAGCTTAACGGAGGGGATTGGTGGCTACACCTTC. Its protein is CASSLTEGIGGYTF.

The CDR3 DNA follows: TGCGCCAGCAGCCCATCCCCTGGTCTCGGAGTTGGCTACACCTTC. Amino acid sequence: CASSPSPGLGVGYTF. The chain couples TRBV4-3 to TRBJ1-2, with no clear D. The CDR3 sequence is 15 residues long. Germline loops: CDR1 LGHNA, CDR2 YSLEER. The V and J ends lost 4 bases and 7 bases respectively, with 19 bases between them.

The chain has TRBV7-3 and TRBJ1-6; D gene unclear. From germline, CDR1 is SGHTA and CDR2 FQGTGA. With 7 bases removed from V and 7 bases from J, the gap between germline ends came to 14 bases. The CDR3 contains 14 residues. In DNA, the CDR3 is TGTGCCAGCAAACCGGGCCCTTCCAATTCACCCCTCCACTTT. Residues: CASKPGPSNSPLHF.

The J gene is TRBJ2-1, the V gene TRBV12-3 or TRBV12-4; D gene ambiguous. Trimming removed 5 bases at V and 2 bases at J, with 7 bases between. This CDR3 contains 13 residues. The CDR3 sequence is CASSPVPYNEQFF. The CDR3 region has the DNA TGTGCCAGCAGTCCCGTTCCCTACAATGAGCAGTTCTTC.